The entry that follows covers one T cell receptor beta chain sequence. The data stem from a study of cytomegalovirus exposure and HLA in healthy donors. The table came from immunoSEQ multiplex PCR; TCRdb's copy has only in-frame clones and leaves some out. The repertoire has about 130,000 clones, just under 90% of them found once; the top ten carry over 5%. Material for sequencing was PBMCs. The sequence was obtained from a woman aged 25 to 39 in good health and CMV-seropositive.

CDR3: CASSPLGSGGNQPQHF. The DNA for the CDR3 is TGTGCCAGCAGTCCCTTGGGTTCAGGGGGCAATCAGCCCCAGCATTTT. The chain couples TRBV6-6 to TRBJ1-5; TRBD1 is a possible D gene (6 bases). Per the germline V gene, CDR1 is MNHNY and CDR2 is SVGAGI (reference sequence). The CDR3 has 16 amino acids. Trimming took off 5 bases at V and 2 bases at J, with 16 bases between the two ends.